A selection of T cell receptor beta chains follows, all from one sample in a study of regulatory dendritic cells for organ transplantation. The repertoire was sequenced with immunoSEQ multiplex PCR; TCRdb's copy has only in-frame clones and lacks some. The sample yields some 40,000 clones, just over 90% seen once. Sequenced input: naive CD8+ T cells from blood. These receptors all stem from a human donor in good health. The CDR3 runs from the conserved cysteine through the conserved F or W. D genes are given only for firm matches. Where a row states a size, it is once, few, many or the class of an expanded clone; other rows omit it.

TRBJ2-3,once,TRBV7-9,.,CASSLGKKTQYF,TGTGCCAGCAGCTTAGGGAAGAAGACGCAGTATTTT
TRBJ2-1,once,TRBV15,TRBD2,CATSRDGGTSVYEQFF,TGTGCCACCAGCAGAGATGGCGGGACTAGCGTTTATGAGCAGTTCTTC
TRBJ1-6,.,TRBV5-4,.,CASSLDQLNSPLHF,TGTGCCAGCAGCTTGGACCAGCTTAATTCACCCCTCCACTTT
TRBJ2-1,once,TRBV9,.,CASSVVPGIYNEQFF,TGTGCCAGCAGCGTAGTCCCCGGGATATACAATGAGCAGTTCTTC
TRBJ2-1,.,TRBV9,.,CASSVVGVDNEQFF,TGTGCCAGCAGCGTAGTTGGGGTCGACAATGAGCAGTTCTTC
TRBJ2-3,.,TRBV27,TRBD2,CASSPLAGEDGDTQYF,TGTGCCAGCAGTCCCCTAGCGGGAGAGGATGGCGATACGCAGTATTTT
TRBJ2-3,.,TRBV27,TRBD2,CASSLAGRGTDTQYF,TGTGCCAGCAGTTTGGCGGGGAGGGGCACAGATACGCAGTATTTT
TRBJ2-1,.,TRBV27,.,CASSLVGRINNEQFF,TGTGCCAGCAGTTTAGTTGGGCGGATCAACAATGAGCAGTTCTTC
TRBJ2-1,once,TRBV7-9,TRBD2,CASSPGLADNEQFF,TGTGCCAGCAGCCCGGGACTAGCGGACAATGAGCAGTTCTTC
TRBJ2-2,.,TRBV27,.,CASRAGLSLPGELFF,TGTGCCAGCCGGGCGGGACTGAGCCTCCCCGGGGAGCTGTTTTTT
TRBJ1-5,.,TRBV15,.,CATSRDLSGDPNQPQHF,TGTGCCACCAGCAGAGATTTGTCCGGGGACCCCAATCAGCCCCAGCATTTT
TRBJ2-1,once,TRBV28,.,CASSSRRYNEQFF,TGTGCCAGCAGTTCGCGCCGCTACAATGAGCAGTTCTTC
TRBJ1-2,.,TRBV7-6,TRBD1,CASSPGQGVVYTF,TGTGCCAGCAGCCCGGGACAGGGGGTAGTCTACACCTTC
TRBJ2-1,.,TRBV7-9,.,CASSINRVDEQFF,TGTGCCAGCAGCATCAACAGGGTCGATGAGCAGTTCTTC
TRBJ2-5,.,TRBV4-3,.,CASSQVVGETQYF,TGCGCCAGCAGCCAAGTGGTAGGGGAGACCCAGTACTTC
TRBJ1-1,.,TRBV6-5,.,CASSYLFPNPGTEAFF,TGTGCCAGCAGTTACTTATTCCCCAACCCGGGTACTGAAGCTTTCTTT
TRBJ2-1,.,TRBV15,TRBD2,CATSRGTSGSYEQFF,TGTGCCACCAGCAGAGGGACTAGCGGGAGCTATGAGCAGTTCTTC
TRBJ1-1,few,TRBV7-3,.,CASSRDSLDSAFF,TGTGCCAGCAGCCGCGACAGCCTCGATTCGGCTTTCTTT
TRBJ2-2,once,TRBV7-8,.,CASSLDSNTGELFF,TGTGCCAGCAGCTTAGATTCCAACACCGGGGAGCTGTTTTTT
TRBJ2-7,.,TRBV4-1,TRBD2,CASSQEPVVAGPLRGQYF,TGCGCCAGCAGCCAAGAGCCCGTTGTAGCGGGACCGCTACGAGGGCAGTACTTC
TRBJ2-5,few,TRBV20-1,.,CSVGGETQYF,TGCAGTGTTGGGGGAGAGACCCAGTACTTC
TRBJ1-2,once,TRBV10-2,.,CASSDYGETGYGYTF,TGCGCCAGCAGTGATTATGGGGAGACAGGTTATGGCTACACCTTC
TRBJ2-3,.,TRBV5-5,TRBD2,CASSLTSGGKFTDTQYF,TGTGCCAGCAGCTTGACTAGCGGGGGGAAGTTCACAGATACGCAGTATTTT
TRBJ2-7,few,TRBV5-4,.,CASSQDWARLYF,TGTGCCAGCAGTCAGGACTGGGCACGTCTGTACTTC
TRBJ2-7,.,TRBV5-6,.,CASSPRQTRYEQYF,TGTGCCAGCAGCCCCAGACAGACCCGCTACGAGCAGTACTTC
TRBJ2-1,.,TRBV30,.,CAWIRDSNPKNEQFF,TGTGCCTGGATCCGGGACTCCAACCCGAAGAATGAGCAGTTCTTC
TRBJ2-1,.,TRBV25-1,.,CASSKGANNEQFF,TGTGCCAGCAGTAAAGGAGCGAACAATGAGCAGTTCTTC
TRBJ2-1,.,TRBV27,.,CASSFAREGGEQFF,TGTGCCAGCAGTTTTGCCCGGGAAGGCGGTGAGCAGTTCTTC
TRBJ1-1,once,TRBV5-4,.,CASSLARRNTEAFF,TGTGCCAGCAGCTTGGCCAGGCGGAACACTGAAGCTTTCTTT
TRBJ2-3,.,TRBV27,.,CASSPGSLGTDTQYF,TGTGCCAGCTCTCCGGGCTCTCTAGGCACAGATACGCAGTATTTT
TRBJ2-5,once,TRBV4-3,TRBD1,CASSQEGQGHQETQYF,TGCGCCAGCAGCCAAGAGGGACAGGGTCACCAAGAGACCCAGTACTTC
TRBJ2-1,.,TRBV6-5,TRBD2,CASSARLAGEQFF,TGTGCCAGCAGTGCCAGACTAGCGGGGGAGCAGTTCTTC
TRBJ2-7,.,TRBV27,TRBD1,CASSLRDRGNLYF,TGTGCCAGCAGTTTAAGGGACAGGGGGAATCTGTACTTC
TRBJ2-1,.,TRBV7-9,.,CASHTPQGEQFF,TGTGCCAGCCACACCCCCCAGGGTGAGCAGTTCTTC
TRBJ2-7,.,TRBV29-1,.,CSVFLEGYEQYF,TGCAGCGTTTTCCTTGAGGGCTACGAGCAGTACTTC
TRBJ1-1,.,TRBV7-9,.,CASSLVWQSLGAFF,TGTGCCAGCAGCTTAGTATGGCAGTCCCTGGGAGCTTTCTTT
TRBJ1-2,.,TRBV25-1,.,CASSGTGQDYGYTF,TGTGCCAGCAGTGGAACAGGGCAGGACTATGGCTACACCTTC
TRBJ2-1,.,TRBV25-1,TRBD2,CASSRTSGDYNEQFF,TGTGCCAGCAGTAGGACTAGCGGGGACTACAATGAGCAGTTCTTC
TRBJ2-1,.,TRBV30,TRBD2,CAWSETSDYNEQFF,TGTGCCTGGAGTGAAACTAGCGACTACAATGAGCAGTTCTTC
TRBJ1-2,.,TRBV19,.,CASKMRGLNYGYTF,TGTGCCAGTAAGATGCGGGGACTGAACTATGGCTACACCTTC
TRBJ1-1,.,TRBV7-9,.,CASSSETDGANTEAFF,TGTGCCAGCAGCTCTGAAACGGACGGGGCCAACACTGAAGCTTTCTTT
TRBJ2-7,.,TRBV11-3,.,CASSSRPSRGPPSYEQYF,TGTGCCAGCAGCTCACGCCCCAGCCGAGGACCCCCTTCCTACGAGCAGTACTTC
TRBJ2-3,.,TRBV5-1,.,CASSGLAGTSDTQYF,TGCGCCAGCAGCGGTTTGGCGGGAACCTCAGATACGCAGTATTTT
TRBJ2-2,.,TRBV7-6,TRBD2,CASSPPASGRAFGELFF,TGTGCCAGCAGCCCCCCGGCTAGCGGGAGGGCCTTCGGGGAGCTGTTTTTT
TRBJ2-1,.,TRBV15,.,CATSMAWSNEQFF,TGTGCCACCAGTATGGCGTGGAGCAATGAGCAGTTCTTC
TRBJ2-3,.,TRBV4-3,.,CASSPGTSSTDTQYF,TGCGCCAGCAGCCCCGGGACATCTAGCACAGATACGCAGTATTTT